This T cell receptor beta chain derives from a study of T cell responses to AZD1222 COVID-19 vaccine. TCRdb keeps only in-frame clones here, not all; method: immunoSEQ multiplex PCR. The sample lists some 100,000 clones; about 93% were seen once. Regarding the study as a whole: Within unmutated variant regions lay the reported targets of nearly half of spike-specific TCRs. Spike-specific TCR repertoires showed rising breadth and depth after two AZD1222 doses. Donors, mostly white British, included more females; clonal diversity was possibly underestimated.

This clone appeared a few times. The antigen is not known. V was cut by 3 bases and J by 10 bases, with 17 bases left in between. CDR1 and CDR2 (germline): SGHRS, YFSETQ. The CDR3 is 15 residues long. The sample in question was peripheral blood, obtained 28 days after the second AZD1222 dose. V is TRBV5-1 and J is TRBJ1-6, with D perhaps TRBD1 (5 bases). This TCR was sampled from an adult who received the AZD1222 COVID-19 vaccine. The DNA for the CDR3 is TGCGCCAGCAGCTCAACCGGGACTTTCCTCTCACCCCTCCACTTT. Translated, it gives CASSSTGTFLSPLHF.